The entry that follows covers one T cell receptor (beta chain) sequence. Its specificity is unknown. Germline CDR1 SGHRS, CDR2 YFSETQ. V lost 2 bases to trimming and J lost 1 base; unmatched junction nucleotides: 5. This CDR3 comprises 16 residues. Only in-frame clones appear in the TCRdb table, and some are missing; sequencing was by immunoSEQ multiplex PCR. The data contain 20,000 to 25,000 clones, roughly nine tenths of them singletons. The sample originates from a study of blood T cell dynamics during melanoma immunotherapy. General study findings and limits: Unlike progressors, later disease-control patients had W3 repertoires gaining clonality or diversity.

The time point: pre-treatment baseline. One draw preceded checkpoint blockade; another followed its first cycle at week 3. This TCR came from a human donor with melanoma. The chain joins TRBV5-1 to TRBJ2-4; 8 nucleotides align to TRBD1. The sequenced sample was blood, obtained from a patient treated with checkpoint blockade. In DNA, the CDR3 is TGCGCCAGCAGCTTTGGCCAGGGGGCGGCCAAAAACATTCAGTACTTC. The encoded protein is CASSFGQGAAKNIQYF.